The clone carrying this T cell receptor (beta chain) has a handful of counts. The antigen remains unidentified. The CDR3 has 15 amino acids. CDR1 is DFQATT and CDR2 is SNEGSKA in the germline V gene (reference sequence). Trimming stripped 6 bases from V and 1 base from J, with 15 bases between. This entry belongs to a study of identical twins. Study-level points and caveats: Cord blood's abundant beta clonotypes had fewer insertions, unlike memory repertoires.

TCRdb re-derived calls from the 5' RACE reads in MiXCR, one entry per CDR3 protein. Counted here are 400,000 to 550,000 distinct CDR3 sequences, 20% to 30% occurring once; the ten biggest clones make up 2.9%. The same data also contributed to another study, on T cells expressing NK-cell markers. In that study: A range of about 1.0-7.5% of CD8+ T cells consisted of dominant NKG2C+ clonotypes in about six donors.

The gene calls are TRBV20-1 and TRBJ2-2; no clear D. The TCR was taken from a woman aged 18-29 years in good health. The source material was CD4+ T cells sorted from blood. CDR3 nucleotides: TGCAGTGCCAGACGACTGGGCCTGAACACCGGGGAGCTGTTTTTT. It is translated as CSARRLGLNTGELFF.